Following are 6 T cell receptor beta chains from one sample sequenced in a study of a mutant IDH1 vaccine in newly diagnosed glioma. Time point noted: week 47, end of study. Every vaccine dose comprised 300 ug of mutant IDH1 20-mer peptide plus topical imiquimod. These TCRs are of unknown antigen specificity. TCRdb's copy holds only in-frame clones and misses some; the assay was immunoSEQ multiplex PCR. The sample records about 34,000 clones, more than 75% being singletons. The material sequenced was PBMCs, taken from a glioma patient whose treatment included an IDH1 peptide vaccine. The receptors derive from a woman aged 25 to 39 with glioma.

This CDR3 reads CASSPPEGAMNTEAFF. DNA of the CDR3: TGTGCCAGCAGCCCTCCGGAGGGAGCCATGAACACTGAAGCTTTCTTT. V is TRBV4-2 and J is TRBJ1-1; D is undetermined. This CDR3 contains 16 residues. Between the trimmed V and J ends, which lost 4 bases and 0 bases, there was a span of 15 bases. Germline V gene sequence: CDR1 LGHNA, CDR2 YNFKEQ.

CDR3 in amino acids: CASSLDGTVQETQYF. Here the CDR3 DNA reads TGCGCCAGCAGCTTGGATGGGACAGTACAAGAGACCCAGTACTTC. This sequence joins TRBV5-1 and TRBJ2-5; 7 nucleotides agree with TRBD1. CDR1 is SGHRS and CDR2 is YFSETQ in the germline V gene. J gave up 2 bases and V 0 bases, and 4 bases lay outside the gene matches. There are 15 residues in the CDR3.

The chain has TRBV25-1 and TRBJ1-6, with TRBD1 matching over 7 bases. J was trimmed by 8 bases and V by 9 bases; bases with no gene match: 10. The CDR3 contains 14 residues. Germline CDR1 is MGHDK and CDR2 is SYGVNS. CDR3 amino acids: CASRTQGWDSPLHF. Written as DNA, the CDR3 is TGTGCCAGTAGAACACAGGGGTGGGATTCACCCCTCCACTTT. Together with reference TRBV25-1 and TRBJ1-6, the CDR3 gives the full variable domain: EADIYQTPRYLVIGTGKKITLECSQTMGHDKMYWYQQDPGMELHLIHYSYGVNSTEKGDLSSESTVSRIRTEHFPLTLESARPSHTSQYLCASRTQGWDSPLHFGNGTRLTVT.

Points on this clone: Relative to the germline gene, one junction end is altered; a read error may explain this. The chain employs TRBV29-1 and TRBJ2-2, with D uncertain. The V gene's germline CDR1 is SQVTM and CDR2 ANQGSEA. The CDR3 spans 14 residues. Written as DNA, the CDR3 is TGCATCGTTACGGCAGGCGTCGCCACCGGGGAGCTGTTTTTT. Translation: CIVTAGVATGELFF.

The CDR3 region is CASSWKETEDTQYF. The CDR3 coding sequence is TGTGCCAGCAGCTGGAAAGAGACAGAAGATACGCAGTATTTT. The chain combines TRBV5-6 with TRBJ2-3; D may be TRBD1 (5 bases). The CDR3 loop spans 14 amino acids. Between the trimmed V and J ends, which lost 3 bases and 5 bases, there was a span of 13 bases. The germline gives CDR1 SGHDT, CDR2 YYEEEE.

The V gene is TRBV29-1, the J gene TRBJ1-1; D ambiguous. Germline V gene sequence: CDR1 SQVTM, CDR2 ANQGSEA. This CDR3 is 12 amino acids long. Written as DNA, the CDR3 is TGCAGTGGGCTAGGAACGAACACTGAAGCTTTCTTT. It translates to CSGLGTNTEAFF.